This TCR beta chain is from a study of T cell responses to AZD1222 COVID-19 vaccine. Profiling relied on immunoSEQ multiplex PCR, and the TCRdb table lists in-frame clones only, not all of them. This sample has approximately 160,000 clones, with 90% found just once. V lost 0 bases to trimming and J lost 1 base; unmatched junction nucleotides: 5. Germline values: CDR1 LGHNA, CDR2 YSLEER. The CDR3 is 16 amino acids. The sequence derives from an adult in good health. The chain carries TRBV4-3 and TRBJ2-7; 8 bases map to TRBD1. The sample here was peripheral blood, taken on day 0 of AZD1222 vaccination. CDR3 sequence reads: CASSQEEGTGSYEQYF. The CDR3 nucleotides are TGCGCCAGCAGCCAAGAGGAAGGGACAGGATCCTACGAGCAGTACTTC.